These T cell receptor beta chains were read from a single sample in a study of blood T cell repertoires in COVID-19. The data were produced by immunoSEQ multiplex PCR, yet TCRdb's version contains in-frame clones alone and is incomplete. Here the sample spans 100,000 to 150,000 clones, around four fifths being singletons. The sample comprised peripheral blood. These receptors all stem from a man aged 35 to 55 with active or convalescent COVID-19. The CDR3 runs from the conserved cysteine through the conserved F or W. Each record gives: D gene, V gene, J gene, clone size, CDR3 protein, CDR3 DNA. D genes are given only for firm matches. The size field is filled for only some rows; it gives once, few, many or a size class.

TRBD1,TRBV6-5,TRBJ1-2,once,CASSPGTGYGYTF,TGTGCCAGCAGTCCCGGGACAGGGTATGGCTACACCTTC
TRBD1,TRBV5-1,TRBJ2-7,few,CASRDRGLYEQYF,TGCGCCAGCAGGGACAGGGGGCTCTACGAGCAGTACTTC
NA,TRBV24-1,TRBJ2-1,NA,CATSDPTDLNNEQFF,TGTGCCACCAGTGACCCGACAGACCTAAACAATGAGCAGTTCTTC
TRBD1,TRBV3-1/TRBV3-2,TRBJ2-3,NA,CASSPRDRRTDTQYF,TGTGCCAGCAGCCCCAGGGACAGGAGAACAGATACGCAGTATTTT
TRBD1,TRBV7-2,TRBJ1-2,NA,CASSTPGTAYGYTF,TGTGCCAGCAGCACACCCGGGACAGCTTATGGCTACACCTTC
NA,TRBV11-1,TRBJ1-2,NA,CASSVQGNGYTF,TGTGCCAGCAGCGTACAGGGAAATGGCTACACCTTC
NA,TRBV4-1,TRBJ2-1,NA,CASTSGGAHPPHNEQFF,TGCGCCAGCACTTCTGGGGGGGCCCATCCCCCACACAATGAGCAGTTCTTC
TRBD1,TRBV7-3,TRBJ2-1,NA,CASSADRGAYNEQFF,TGTGCCAGCAGCGCAGACAGGGGGGCCTACAATGAGCAGTTCTTC
NA,TRBV2,TRBJ1-5,NA,CASWGGSGQPQHF,TGTGCCAGCTGGGGGGGATCGGGTCAGCCCCAGCATTTT
NA,TRBV3-1/TRBV3-2,TRBJ2-7,NA,CASSPTWAYEQYF,TGTGCCAGCAGCCCCACCTGGGCGTACGAGCAGTACTTC
NA,TRBV19,TRBJ1-6,NA,CASSTEQGPNSPLHF,TGTGCCAGTAGTACCGAACAGGGACCGAATTCACCCCTCCACTTT
NA,TRBV6-4,TRBJ2-3,NA,CASSDSPFPRDTQYF,TGTGCCAGCAGTGACTCGCCGTTTCCGAGAGATACGCAGTATTTT
TRBD2,TRBV5-6,TRBJ2-2,NA,CASSFRAGANTGELFF,TGTGCCAGCAGCTTTCGTGCGGGAGCGAACACCGGGGAGCTGTTTTTT
TRBD1,TRBV3-1/TRBV3-2,TRBJ1-4,NA,CASSQDGTANEKLFF,TGTGCCAGCAGCCAAGATGGGACAGCTAATGAAAAACTGTTTTTT
TRBD2,TRBV29-1,TRBJ2-3,NA,CSDLAGATNTQYF,TGCAGCGATCTAGCGGGGGCCACAAATACGCAGTATTTT
NA,TRBV12-5,TRBJ2-2,NA,CASGSGNTGELFF,TGTGCTAGTGGTTCAGGGAACACCGGGGAGCTGTTTTTT
NA,TRBV18,TRBJ2-5,NA,CASSPSRQETQYF,TGTGCCAGCTCACCATCCCGCCAAGAGACCCAGTACTTC
NA,TRBV19,TRBJ2-2,NA,CASSIIGRGRTAGELFF,TGTGCCAGTAGTATTATAGGGCGGGGACGGACGGCCGGGGAGCTGTTTTTT
NA,TRBV3-1/TRBV3-2,TRBJ2-5,NA,CASRLGGVETQYF,TGTGCCAGCAGACTAGGAGGGGTGGAGACCCAGTACTTC
NA,TRBV30,TRBJ2-2,once,CACRQGMGELFF,TGTGCCTGCCGGCAGGGTATGGGGGAGCTGTTTTTT
NA,TRBV3-1/TRBV3-2,TRBJ1-2,NA,CASSGTLYGYTF,TGTGCCAGCAGCGGGACTTTATATGGCTACACCTTC
TRBD1,TRBV7-8,TRBJ1-1,NA,CASSSGQGVSRNTEAFF,TGTGCCAGCAGCTCGGGACAGGGTGTTTCAAGAAACACTGAAGCTTTCTTT
NA,TRBV2,TRBJ1-3,NA,CFGQTRDSGNTIYF,TGTTTCGGACAGACAAGAGACTCTGGAAACACCATATATTTT
NA,TRBV29-1,TRBJ1-1,NA,CSVEQLTEAFF,TGCAGCGTTGAACAACTCACTGAAGCTTTCTTT
TRBD1,TRBV4-2,TRBJ2-2,NA,CASSQRQGNSGELFF,TGTGCCAGCAGCCAGAGACAGGGAAATTCCGGGGAGCTGTTTTTT
TRBD1,TRBV5-1,TRBJ1-5,NA,CASSSGQPDQPQHF,TGCGCCAGCAGCTCGGGACAGCCTGACCAGCCCCAGCATTTT
NA,TRBV5-4,TRBJ2-1,few,CASSLDVRGIEQFF,TGTGCCAGCAGCTTGGATGTTCGGGGAATTGAGCAGTTCTTC
TRBD2,TRBV6-5,TRBJ2-1,NA,CASSYKGLAGYEQFF,TGTGCCAGCAGTTATAAGGGACTAGCGGGGTATGAGCAGTTCTTC
TRBD2,TRBV7-2,TRBJ2-2,NA,CASSLALAGGAGELFF,TGTGCCAGCAGCTTAGCGCTAGCGGGGGGTGCCGGGGAGCTGTTTTTT
NA,TRBV12-3/TRBV12-4,TRBJ1-1,NA,CASSLIGGTEAFF,TGTGCCAGCAGTTTAATCGGGGGGACTGAAGCTTTCTTT
TRBD1,TRBV6-2/TRBV6-3,TRBJ2-3,NA,CASSRDSTRQYF,TGTGCCAGCAGTAGGGACAGCACGAGGCAGTATTTT
TRBD2,TRBV2,TRBJ2-7,NA,CASTRETSGTYEQYF,TGTGCCAGCACTCGGGAGACTAGCGGGACCTACGAGCAGTACTTC
TRBD2,TRBV4-2,TRBJ2-5,NA,CASSPSGGETQYF,TGTGCCAGCAGTCCATCCGGGGGGGAGACCCAGTACTTC
NA,TRBV14,TRBJ2-5,once,CASSPGIKETQYF,TGTGCCAGCAGCCCAGGGATAAAAGAGACCCAGTACTTC
TRBD2,TRBV7-2,TRBJ2-3,NA,CASSLGLAGRTDTQYF,TGTGCCAGCAGCTTGGGACTAGCGGGCCGCACAGATACGCAGTATTTT
TRBD1,TRBV6-5,TRBJ1-1,NA,CASRGPGQGKPEAFF,TGTGCCAGCAGAGGTCCGGGACAGGGTAAGCCTGAAGCTTTCTTT
NA,TRBV28,TRBJ1-2,NA,CASSPSGGQGYGYTF,TGTGCCAGCTCACCCTCTGGCGGTCAGGGGTATGGCTACACCTTC
TRBD2,TRBV9,TRBJ2-2,NA,CASTYGLAVGAGELFF,TGTGCCAGCACCTATGGGCTAGCGGTTGGTGCCGGGGAGCTGTTTTTT
NA,TRBV14,TRBJ1-4,few,CASSRPGTLTNEKLFF,TGTGCCAGCAGCCGGCCCGGGACACTAACTAATGAAAAACTGTTTTTT
TRBD1,TRBV18,TRBJ1-2,NA,CASSPPSGQGDYGYTF,TGTGCCAGCTCACCACCGTCCGGACAGGGGGACTATGGCTACACCTTC
NA,TRBV5-5,TRBJ1-4,NA,CASSLQGRGANEKLFF,TGTGCCAGCAGCTTGCAGGGGAGGGGAGCTAATGAAAAACTGTTTTTT
NA,TRBV18,TRBJ2-7,NA,CASSPILMRGNEQYF,TGTGCCAGCTCACCTATCTTGATGCGGGGTAACGAGCAGTACTTC